This T cell receptor beta chain was identified during a study of blood T cell repertoires in COVID-19. In the study overall: There were acute and convalescent COVID-19 samples, and they came from the United States, Italy and Spain.

The germline gives CDR1 SGHRS, CDR2 YFSETQ. This CDR3 has 15 residues. V dropped 5 bases and J dropped 10; count of bases not matched to a gene: 11. Assay used: immunoSEQ multiplex PCR; TCRdb lists only in-frame clones, some missing. Seen here are around 280,000 clones, around nine tenths observed once, and the top ten hold 1% to 1.5%. The chain employs TRBV5-1 and TRBJ2-1, with 11 bases identical to TRBD2. The sample consisted of peripheral blood. The sequence came from a man aged 65 to 85 with acute or convalescent COVID-19. The CDR3 DNA is TGCGCCAGCAGGAGTAGCGGGGGGGCCTTGGGCGAGCAGTTCTTC. This encodes CASRSSGGALGEQFF.